The TCR beta chain under discussion was sequenced for a study of blood T cell repertoires in COVID-19. Profiled with immunoSEQ multiplex PCR; TCRdb holds only in-frame clones, not every one. The sample lists approximately 300,000 clones, around nine tenths seen once, with around 5.9% in the top ten. J gave up 0 bases and V 8 bases, and 2 bases lay outside the gene matches. The CDR3 totals 13 residues. Germline V gene lookup returns CDR1 SNHLY and CDR2 FYNNEI. Worth noting for this clone: Other DNA sequences within the sample encode an identical CDR3.

Specimen: PBMCs or T cells enriched from blood (not recorded which). The J gene is TRBJ1-1, the V gene TRBV2, with 8 bases aligning to TRBD1. This receptor was identified in a woman in her 30s who had recovered from COVID-19. Here the CDR3 DNA reads TGTGCCAGCCAGGACAGGGTGAACACTGAAGCTTTCTTT. Amino acid sequence: CASQDRVNTEAFF.